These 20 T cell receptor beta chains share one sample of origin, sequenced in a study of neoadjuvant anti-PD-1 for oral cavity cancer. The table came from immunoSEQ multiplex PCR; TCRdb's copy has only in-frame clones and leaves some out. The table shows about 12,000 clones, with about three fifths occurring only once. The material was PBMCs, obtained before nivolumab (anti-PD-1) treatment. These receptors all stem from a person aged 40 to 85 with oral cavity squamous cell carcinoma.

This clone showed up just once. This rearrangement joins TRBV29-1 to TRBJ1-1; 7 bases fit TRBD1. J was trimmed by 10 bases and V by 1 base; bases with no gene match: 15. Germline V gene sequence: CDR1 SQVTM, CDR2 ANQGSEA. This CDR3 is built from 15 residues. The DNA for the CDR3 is TGCAGCGTTGAAGGGGGCCGCGGACAGGCTCGGGGAGCTTTCTTT. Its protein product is CSVEGGRGQARGAFF.

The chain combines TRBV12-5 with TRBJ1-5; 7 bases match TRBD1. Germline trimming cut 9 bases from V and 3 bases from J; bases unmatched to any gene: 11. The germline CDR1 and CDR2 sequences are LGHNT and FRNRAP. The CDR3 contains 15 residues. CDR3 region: CASGGGQLSNQPQHF. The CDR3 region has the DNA TGTGCTAGCGGCGGGGGACAGCTATCCAATCAGCCCCAGCATTTT.

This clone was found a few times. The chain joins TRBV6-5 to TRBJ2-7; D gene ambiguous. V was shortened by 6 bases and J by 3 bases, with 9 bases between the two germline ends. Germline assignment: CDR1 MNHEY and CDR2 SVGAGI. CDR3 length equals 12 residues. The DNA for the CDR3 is TGTGCCAGCAGAACCACAATCTACGAGCAGTACTTC. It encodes CASRTTIYEQYF.

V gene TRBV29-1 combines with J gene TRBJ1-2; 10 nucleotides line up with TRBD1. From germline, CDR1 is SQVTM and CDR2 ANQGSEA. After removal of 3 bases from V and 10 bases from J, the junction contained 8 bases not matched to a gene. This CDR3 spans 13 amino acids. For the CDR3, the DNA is TGCAGCGTTGACGCTCCAGGGACAGGGGTCTACACCTTC. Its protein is CSVDAPGTGVYTF.

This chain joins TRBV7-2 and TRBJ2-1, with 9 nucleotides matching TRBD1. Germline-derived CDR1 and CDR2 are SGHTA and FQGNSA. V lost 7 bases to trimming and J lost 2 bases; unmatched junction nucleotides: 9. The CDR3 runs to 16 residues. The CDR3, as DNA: TGTGCCAGCACTCCACGGGGGGACAGGGCCTACAATGAGCAGTTCTTC. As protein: CASTPRGDRAYNEQFF.

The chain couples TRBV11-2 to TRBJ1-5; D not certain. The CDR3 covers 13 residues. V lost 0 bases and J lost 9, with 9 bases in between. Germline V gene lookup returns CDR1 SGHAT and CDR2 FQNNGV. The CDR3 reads CASSLERGLPQHF. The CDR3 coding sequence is TGTGCCAGCAGCTTAGAGAGAGGGTTGCCCCAGCATTTT.

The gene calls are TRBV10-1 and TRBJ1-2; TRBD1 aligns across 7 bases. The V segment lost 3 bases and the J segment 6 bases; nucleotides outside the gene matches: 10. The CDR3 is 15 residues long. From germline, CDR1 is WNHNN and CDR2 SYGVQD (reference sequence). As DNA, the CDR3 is TGCGCCAGCAGTGATCCGGGACAGCCAATCCATGGCTACACCTTC. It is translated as CASSDPGQPIHGYTF.

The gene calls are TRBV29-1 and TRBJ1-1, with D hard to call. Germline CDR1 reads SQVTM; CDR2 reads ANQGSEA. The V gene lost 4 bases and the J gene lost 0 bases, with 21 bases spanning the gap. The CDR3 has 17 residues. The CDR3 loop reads CSVASLAGFGVNTEAFF. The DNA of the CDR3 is TGCAGCGTTGCTAGCCTGGCGGGGTTCGGCGTGAACACTGAAGCTTTCTTT.

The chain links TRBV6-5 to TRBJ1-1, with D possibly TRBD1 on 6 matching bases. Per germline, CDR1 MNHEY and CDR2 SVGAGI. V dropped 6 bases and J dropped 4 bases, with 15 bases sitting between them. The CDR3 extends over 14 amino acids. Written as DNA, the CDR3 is TGTGCCAGCAGAAGACAGGTTGGAACCACTGAAGCTTTCTTT. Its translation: CASRRQVGTTEAFF.

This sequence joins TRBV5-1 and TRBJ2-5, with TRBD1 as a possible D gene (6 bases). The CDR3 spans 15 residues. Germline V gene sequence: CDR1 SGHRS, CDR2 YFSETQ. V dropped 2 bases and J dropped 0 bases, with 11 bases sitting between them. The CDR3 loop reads CASSLGQMYQETQYF. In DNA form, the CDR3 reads TGCGCCAGCAGCTTAGGACAGATGTACCAAGAGACCCAGTACTTC.

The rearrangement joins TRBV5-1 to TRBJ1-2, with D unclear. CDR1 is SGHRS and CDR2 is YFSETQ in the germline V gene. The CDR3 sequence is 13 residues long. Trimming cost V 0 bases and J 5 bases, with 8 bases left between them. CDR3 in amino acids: CASSLALEYGYTF. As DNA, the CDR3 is TGCGCCAGCAGCTTGGCTCTGGAATATGGCTACACCTTC.

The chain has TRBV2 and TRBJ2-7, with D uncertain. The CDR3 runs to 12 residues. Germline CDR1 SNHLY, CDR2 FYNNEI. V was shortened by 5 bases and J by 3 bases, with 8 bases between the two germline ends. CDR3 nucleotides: TGTGCCAGCAGTTCCCTCGGCTACGAGCAGTACTTC. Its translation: CASSSLGYEQYF.

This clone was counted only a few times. The CDR3: CASSPGQRVGTEAFF. The CDR3 region has the DNA TGTGCCAGCAGCCCGGGACAGAGGGTCGGAACTGAAGCTTTCTTT. The chain joins TRBV7-8 to TRBJ1-1; 7 nucleotides match TRBD1. The length of the CDR3 is 15 residues. Germline CDR1 and CDR2: SGHVS and FQNEAQ. V was pared by 5 bases and J by 5 bases, with 11 bases of the junction left unmatched.

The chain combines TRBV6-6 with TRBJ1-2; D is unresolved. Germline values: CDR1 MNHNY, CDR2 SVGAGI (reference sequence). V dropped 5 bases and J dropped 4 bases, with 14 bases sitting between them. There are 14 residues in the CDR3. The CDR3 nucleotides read TGTGCCAGCAGTCCGGAGGGAAAGGGCTATGGCTACACCTTC. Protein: CASSPEGKGYGYTF.

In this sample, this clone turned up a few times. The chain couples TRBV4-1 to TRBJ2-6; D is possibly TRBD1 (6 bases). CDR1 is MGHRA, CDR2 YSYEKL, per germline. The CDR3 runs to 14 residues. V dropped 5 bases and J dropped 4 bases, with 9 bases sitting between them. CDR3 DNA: TGCGCCAGCAGCTACGGGACAGGGGCCAACGTCCTGACTTTC. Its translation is CASSYGTGANVLTF.

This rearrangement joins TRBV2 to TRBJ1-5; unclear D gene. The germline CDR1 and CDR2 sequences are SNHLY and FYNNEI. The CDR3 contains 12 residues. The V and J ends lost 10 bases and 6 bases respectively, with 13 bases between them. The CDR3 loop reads CATRVEGQPQHF. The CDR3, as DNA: TGTGCCACTAGGGTCGAGGGTCAGCCCCAGCATTTT.

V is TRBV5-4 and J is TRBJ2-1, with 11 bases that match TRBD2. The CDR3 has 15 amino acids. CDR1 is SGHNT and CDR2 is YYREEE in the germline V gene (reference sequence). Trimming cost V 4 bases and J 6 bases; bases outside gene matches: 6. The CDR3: CASSILAGALNEQFF. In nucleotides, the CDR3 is TGTGCCAGCAGCATACTAGCGGGGGCCCTCAATGAGCAGTTCTTC.

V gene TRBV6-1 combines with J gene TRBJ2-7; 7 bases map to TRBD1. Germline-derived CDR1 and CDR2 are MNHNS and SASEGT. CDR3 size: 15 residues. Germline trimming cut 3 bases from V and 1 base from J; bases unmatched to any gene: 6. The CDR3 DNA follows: TGTGCCAGCAGTGATACAGGGGTTCCGTCCTACGAGCAGTACTTC. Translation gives CASSDTGVPSYEQYF.

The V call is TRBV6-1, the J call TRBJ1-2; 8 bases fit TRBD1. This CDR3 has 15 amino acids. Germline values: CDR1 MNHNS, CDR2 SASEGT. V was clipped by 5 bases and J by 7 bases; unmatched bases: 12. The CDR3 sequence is CASSPQTGGRFGYTF. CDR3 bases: TGTGCCAGCAGTCCCCAAACAGGGGGTAGGTTTGGCTACACCTTC.

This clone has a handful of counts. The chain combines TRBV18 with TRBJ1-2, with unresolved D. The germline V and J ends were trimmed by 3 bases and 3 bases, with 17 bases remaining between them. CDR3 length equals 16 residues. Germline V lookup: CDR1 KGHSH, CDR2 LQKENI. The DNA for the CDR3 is TGTGCCAGCTCACCTTTCCCCCGCCTGTCGGACTATGGCTACACCTTC. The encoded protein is CASSPFPRLSDYGYTF.